This is a list of T cell receptor beta chains from one sample in a study of regulatory T cells in long-lasting Graves disease. Using its own MiXCR run on the multiplex PCR reads, TCRdb lists one record per CDR3 protein. The sample lists about 610,000 distinct CDR3 sequences, about 16% occurring once. This sample also appeared in a second study, on T cells in Graves' hyperthyroidism and ophthalmopathy.

The source was peripheral blood mononuclear cells (PBMCs), collected at new diagnosis, from a patient treated with antithyroid drugs. Receptors were obtained from a man between 18 and 29 years old with Graves disease. The conserved cysteine and the conserved F or W are not part of the CDR3 here.

TRBJ2-1 | TRBV20-1 | SARETSGYNEQF
TRBJ1-6 | TRBV24-1 | ATSDLRTGTYNSPLH
TRBJ1-1 | TRBV18 | ASSPPPATEAF
TRBJ2-5 | TRBV2 | ASSFTQESGQETQY
TRBJ1-3 | TRBV19 | ASSRTVSSGNTIY
TRBJ1-2 | TRBV20-1 | SATRDRNYGYT
TRBJ2-3 | TRBV29-1 | SVDGAGLAPSTQY
TRBJ2-1 | TRBV20-1 | SALGLAGGREQF
TRBJ2-3 | TRBV15 | ATSREIGGRARDTQY
TRBJ2-7 | TRBV20-1 | SAELAGGGSYEQY
TRBJ2-7 | TRBV6-1 | ASSLQGAPTSDEQY
TRBJ2-2 | TRBV20-1 | SAQGLAGAHTGELF
TRBJ2-4 | TRBV7-9 | ASSPPLTRNIQY
TRBJ2-6 | TRBV6-2/TRBV6-3 | ASSSQGARDSGANVLT
TRBJ2-7 | TRBV4-1 | ASSQGRRLAGGGEQY
TRBJ2-7 | TRBV7-9 | ASSSSGGTHYEQY
TRBJ1-1 | TRBV4-1 | ASSPRAWGNTEAF
TRBJ1-2 | TRBV29-1 | SVDIWTGGNYGYT
TRBJ2-1 | TRBV20-1 | SARIGGDEQF
TRBJ2-7 | TRBV7-2 | ASSPTRLAGHYEQY
TRBJ2-2 | TRBV12-3/TRBV12-4 | ASSFLRNTGELF
TRBJ1-1 | TRBV13 | ASSRRGLAEAF
TRBJ2-4 | TRBV7-9 | ASSKFGNRDRGHIQY
TRBJ2-1 | TRBV9 | ASSVAGLAESPYNEQF
TRBJ2-2 | TRBV12-3/TRBV12-4 | ASSLEREHGELF
TRBJ2-2 | TRBV7-6 | ASSARRISNTGELF
TRBJ2-6 | TRBV5-4 | ASSPRVSGTGANVLT
TRBJ1-2 | TRBV28 | ASTRGGTGYT
TRBJ2-1 | TRBV4-2 | ASSQGGNAYNEQF
TRBJ2-1 | TRBV11-2 | ASSTREAGNEQF